A selection of T cell receptor beta chains follows, all from one sample in a study of technical replicates of blood from four donors. Using immunoSEQ multiplex PCR, the repertoire was profiled, and TCRdb retains in-frame clones only, with some absent. The sample yields approximately 59,000 clones, approximately 83% seen once. The sequencing input was PBMCs. These receptors were collected from a human donor in good health. Some clones in this sample may be carry-over from other donors' samples. Each CDR3 is given with its conserved first and last residue. A D gene is named only where the DNA matches it firmly. Clone size is shown for a subset of rows, as once, few, many or a class of expanded clone.

TRBJ2-1 NA TRBV11-2 16 TRBD1 TGTGCCAGCAGCTTAGGGGGGTGGGACAGCAACAATGAGCAGTTCTTC CASSLGGWDSNNEQFF
TRBJ2-4 NA TRBV6-5 14 TRBD2 TGTGCCAGCACCGGCGGGGGGGCCAGAAACATTCAGTACTTC CASTGGGARNIQYF
TRBJ2-7 NA TRBV7-2 14 TRBD1 TGTGCCAGCAGCTTAGGCCGACAGGGCTACGAGCAGTACTTC CASSLGRQGYEQYF
TRBJ1-6 NA TRBV6-5 15 NA TGTGCCAGCAGTTACATGGGCAGGGGTAATTCACCCCTCCACTTT CASSYMGRGNSPLHF
TRBJ2-5 once TRBV6-1 15 TRBD1 TGTGCCAGCAGCGAATTCCCGGGACAGGGGGAGACCCAGTACTTC CASSEFPGQGETQYF
TRBJ2-7 NA TRBV7-3 16 TRBD2 TGTGCCAGCAGCCCCCTCCGGGAGGGCCCCCCCTACGAGCAGTACTTC CASSPLREGPPYEQYF
TRBJ1-1 NA TRBV30 12 NA TGTGCCTGGAGGGTCGAGGGCCCTGAAGCTTTCTTT CAWRVEGPEAFF
TRBJ2-7 NA TRBV11-2 14 TRBD1 TGTGCCAGCAGCTTAGATCAGGGGGCGCGGGAGCAGTACTTC CASSLDQGAREQYF
TRBJ2-7 NA TRBV5-4 15 TRBD2 TGTGCCAGCAGACCTCTGGGGACTAGCGGGAACGAGCAGTACTTC CASRPLGTSGNEQYF
TRBJ1-1 NA TRBV25-1 15 TRBD1 TGTGCCAGCAGTGAACTGGGACAGGGTTTAACAGAAGCTTTCTTT CASSELGQGLTEAFF
TRBJ1-3 NA TRBV2 15 NA TGTGCCAGCAGAGCCGACAGATTCGCTGGAAACACCATATATTTT CASRADRFAGNTIYF
TRBJ1-6 NA TRBV6-5 15 NA TGTGCCAGCAGTTACTCTCGGCAGGGAAATTCACCCCTCCACTTT CASSYSRQGNSPLHF
TRBJ2-7 NA TRBV4-2 14 TRBD1 TGTGCCAGCAGCGAAGGACAGGGGGCCTACGAGCAGTACTTC CASSEGQGAYEQYF
TRBJ1-5 few TRBV10-3 15 TRBD1 TGTGCCATCAGTGAGTCGGGACAGGGCAATCAGCCCCAGCATTTT CAISESGQGNQPQHF
TRBJ1-4 NA TRBV4-2 16 NA TGTGCCAGCAGCCGGGGCGGCGGGGGAGCTAATGAAAAACTGTTTTTT CASSRGGGGANEKLFF
TRBJ2-3 NA TRBV7-2 12 NA TGTGCCAGCAGCTTACAGGGAGATACGCAGTATTTT CASSLQGDTQYF
TRBJ1-1 NA TRBV25-1 16 NA TGTGCCAGCAGTGAATGGGGAGTGCGGGGAGGCACTGAAGCTTTCTTT CASSEWGVRGGTEAFF
TRBJ1-6 NA TRBV5-1 15 TRBD1 TGCGCCAGCAGCACAGGACAGGTCGATAATTCACCCCTCCACTTT CASSTGQVDNSPLHF
TRBJ2-1 NA TRBV6-4 14 TRBD1 TGTGCCAGCAGTGTGGGGACAGCCAGCAATGAGCAGTTCTTC CASSVGTASNEQFF
TRBJ1-2 NA TRBV7-3 15 NA TGTGCCAGCAGCCCCGGACAGCCCCAGGATCATGGCTACACCTTC CASSPGQPQDHGYTF
TRBJ1-2 once TRBV5-1 12 NA TGCGCCAGCAGCTTGTCAGGACAGGGCTACACCTTC CASSLSGQGYTF
TRBJ1-6 NA TRBV6-5 12 NA TGTGCCAGCAGTTACGGAGGGTCACCCCTCCACTTT CASSYGGSPLHF
TRBJ1-6 NA TRBV7-2 15 TRBD1 TGTGCCAGCAGCTTAGCTAGGACAGGGGAGTCACCCCTCCACTTT CASSLARTGESPLHF
TRBJ1-1 NA TRBV7-3 15 NA TGTGCCAGCAGTTCTACGGGGGAAGGAGTCGCTGAAGCTTTCTTT CASSSTGEGVAEAFF
TRBJ2-1 NA TRBV2 12 NA TGTGCCAGCAGTAGCGGGTCCAATGAGCAGTTCTTC CASSSGSNEQFF
TRBJ2-3 NA TRBV10-3 15 TRBD2 TGTGCCATCAGTGAGTCTGGGGGGGGCACAGATACGCAGTATTTT CAISESGGGTDTQYF
TRBJ2-5 NA TRBV5-1 14 NA TGCGCCAGCAGCTTGTCCCTGACAAACAGGGCCCAGTACTTC CASSLSLTNRAQYF
TRBJ2-7 NA TRBV5-1 15 TRBD2 TGCGCCAGCAGCTTGACAGCGGGGGGTTCTGGCGAGCAGTACTTC CASSLTAGGSGEQYF
TRBJ1-2 NA TRBV7-8 13 NA TGTGCCAGCAGCCTAGGGGAGGGTGATGGCTACACCTTC CASSLGEGDGYTF
TRBJ2-1 NA TRBV4-2 16 NA TGTGCCAGCAGCCAAGACGAGCAGGGCTCCTACAATGAGCAGTTCTTC CASSQDEQGSYNEQFF
TRBJ1-5 NA TRBV7-6 15 NA TGTGCCAGCAGCTTAAACGTAGGGGAAAATCAGCCCCAGCATTTT CASSLNVGENQPQHF
TRBJ2-1 NA TRBV5-1 15 TRBD2 TGCGCCAGCAGCTTGGGACTAGCGGGGGACAATGAGCAGTTCTTC CASSLGLAGDNEQFF
TRBJ2-7 NA TRBV11-1 13 TRBD2 TGTGCCAGCAGCTTCGGGCTAGCGGACGAGCAGTACTTC CASSFGLADEQYF
TRBJ2-6 NA TRBV15 17 TRBD1 TGTGCCACCAGCAGAGGGACAGGCAATTCTGGGGCCAACGTCCTGACTTTC CATSRGTGNSGANVLTF
TRBJ1-2 NA TRBV18 13 TRBD1 TGTGCCAGCTTCGAGACAGGGGGTATCGACTACACCTTC CASFETGGIDYTF
TRBJ2-1 once TRBV9 14 NA TGTGCCAGCAGCGTAGTAACAGCCTACAATGAGCAGTTCTTC CASSVVTAYNEQFF
TRBJ2-1 NA TRBV7-8 13 TRBD2 TGTGCCAGCAGCCCCCGTCGGGAGGGGGAGCAGTTCTTC CASSPRREGEQFF
TRBJ1-4 NA TRBV7-9 15 TRBD1 TGTGCCAGCAGCTTAGCGACAGGGGCTAATGAAAAACTGTTTTTT CASSLATGANEKLFF
TRBJ2-1 few TRBV29-1 22 TRBD2 TGCAGCGTTGGGGTACATCGTCGGGTTGAGCGGGAAGGCTCCTTCCCCTACAATGAGCAGTTCTTC CSVGVHRRVEREGSFPYNEQFF
TRBJ2-2 NA TRBV9 13 NA TGTGCCAGCAGCCTCACAGATACCGGGGAGCTGTTTTTT CASSLTDTGELFF
TRBJ1-5 NA TRBV5-6 14 NA TGTGCCAGCAGCTTACGGCGGATAAATCAGCCCCAGCATTTT CASSLRRINQPQHF
TRBJ1-2 NA TRBV7-2 16 NA TGTGCCAGCAGCTTGGGTGGGGCAGGGGCGATCTATGGCTACACCTTC CASSLGGAGAIYGYTF
TRBJ1-1 NA TRBV12-5 16 TRBD1 TGTGCTAGTGGTTTGGTTTCCAGGGGGAAGAACACTGAAGCTTTCTTT CASGLVSRGKNTEAFF
TRBJ2-7 NA TRBV30 13 TRBD1 TGTGCCTGGGACCCGGGACAGGGCTCCGAGCAGTACTTC CAWDPGQGSEQYF
TRBJ1-1 NA TRBV10-1 14 NA TGCGCCAGCGGGATTCAGGGTCTGAACACTGAAGCTTTCTTT CASGIQGLNTEAFF
TRBJ2-1 NA TRBV7-3 14 NA TGTGCCAGCAGCTCTACGACAGGAAACAATGAGCAGTTCTTC CASSSTTGNNEQFF
TRBJ1-2 NA TRBV5-5 16 NA TGTGCCAGCAGCTTGGAAGCCCGGTCCTACGACTATGGCTACACCTTC CASSLEARSYDYGYTF
TRBJ2-7 NA TRBV6-1 15 TRBD2 TGTGCCAGCAGTGACGGATTAGCGGGCCGCTACGAGCAGTACTTC CASSDGLAGRYEQYF
TRBJ2-5 NA TRBV7-2 15 NA TGTGCCAGCAGCCCACAGCGAGGGAGCGGAGAGACCCAGTACTTC CASSPQRGSGETQYF
TRBJ2-2 NA TRBV7-3 16 TRBD2 TGTGCCAGCAGCAGAGTAGCGGGGAAAGGGATTGGGGAGCTGTTTTTT CASSRVAGKGIGELFF
TRBJ1-6 NA TRBV6-5 14 NA TGTGCCAGCAGTAACATAGGAGATAATTCACCCCTCCACTTT CASSNIGDNSPLHF
TRBJ1-1 NA TRBV18 15 TRBD1 TGTGCCAGCTCGCCTACACAGGGGATGAACACTGAAGCTTTCTTT CASSPTQGMNTEAFF
TRBJ2-7 NA TRBV6-5 14 TRBD1 TGTGCCAGCAGTTACGGACAGGGGGCCTACGAGCAGTACTTC CASSYGQGAYEQYF
TRBJ1-3 NA TRBV18 15 NA TGTGCCAGCTCACCAGGGCCCAGCTCTGGAAACACCATATATTTT CASSPGPSSGNTIYF
TRBJ1-4 NA TRBV5-4 17 NA TGTGCCAGCAGCTTGGCCGGTCAAGGGGCGCGAAATGAAAAACTGTTTTTT CASSLAGQGARNEKLFF
TRBJ2-1 once TRBV13 15 NA TGTGCCAGCAGCTCTCGGGGGAGGACCTACAATGAGCAGTTCTTC CASSSRGRTYNEQFF